The 29 T cell receptor beta chains presented below share a single source sample, sequenced in a study of technical replicates of blood from several donors. Libraries were prepared by immunoSEQ multiplex PCR; TCRdb keeps only in-frame clonotypes and omits some of them. The sample has roughly 80,000 clones, around 89% seen once. Sequenced: T cells isolated from PBMCs. These receptors all come from a human donor in good health.

V and J are TRBV29-1 and TRBJ2-4; TRBD2 might be the D (5 bases). Germline CDR1 reads SQVTM; CDR2 reads ANQGSEA. V lost 7 bases, J lost 3 bases, and 13 bases lay in between. The length of the CDR3 is 13 residues. The CDR3 loop reads CSAGARDKNIQYF. As DNA, the CDR3 is TGCAGCGCCGGAGCGAGGGACAAAAACATTCAGTACTTC.

The V call is TRBV4-2, the J call TRBJ2-7; perhaps TRBD1 as D (5 bases). The germline V and J ends were trimmed by 0 bases and 6 bases, with 12 bases remaining between them. CDR1 and CDR2 from the germline V gene are LGHNA and YNFKEQ. This CDR3 spans 14 amino acids. For the CDR3, the DNA is TGTGCCAGCAGCCAAGAGTACAGGCTGAGCGAGCAGTACTTC. The encoded protein is CASSQEYRLSEQYF.

This clone turned up a few times. V and J are TRBV9 and TRBJ1-5; 9 bases match TRBD1. With 2 bases clipped from V and 7 bases from J, the junction kept 4 bases outside the gene matches. The CDR3 has 14 amino acids. From germline, CDR1 is SGDLS and CDR2 YYNGEE. The CDR3 bases are TGTGCCAGCAGCGTGGGACAGGGAGAACAGCCCCAGCATTTT. Translation: CASSVGQGEQPQHF.

This clone occurred a few times. The chain uses TRBV7-2 and TRBJ1-1; 9 bases align to TRBD1. Germline CDR1 SGHTA, CDR2 FQGNSA. The CDR3 consists of 11 residues. The J segment lost 12 bases and the V segment lost 3 bases, leaving 2 bases of the junction unmatched. In nucleotides, the CDR3 is TGTGCCAGCAGCTTTACAGGGGGCCCTTTCTTT. Its translation: CASSFTGGPFF.

The chain joins TRBV6-1 to TRBJ2-7; 10 nucleotides align to TRBD1. The ends lost 11 bases at V and 6 bases at J; junction bases unmatched: 4. Germline-derived CDR1 and CDR2 are MNHNS and SASEGT. The CDR3 spans 11 residues. For the CDR3, the DNA is TGTGCCGTGGACAGGGGGAGCGAGCAGTACTTC. This codes for CAVDRGSEQYF.

V is TRBV28 and J is TRBJ2-1, with TRBD2 matching 9 bases. The germline CDR1 and CDR2 sequences are MDHEN and SYDVKM. V was pared by 1 base and J by 6 bases, with 13 bases of the junction left unmatched. The CDR3 is made up of 18 amino acids. The CDR3 DNA reads TGTGCCAGCAGTTTATTGCTGGCGGGAGGGGGCAAGGGCAATGAGCAGTTCTTC. This encodes CASSLLLAGGGKGNEQFF.

J is TRBJ1-2 and V is TRBV7-2, with D maybe TRBD1 (6 bases). Trimming stripped 5 bases from V and 4 bases from J, with 20 bases between. The CDR3 extends over 16 amino acids. CDR1 is SGHTA, CDR2 FQGNSA, per germline. This chain's CDR3 is CASSPEGTRLFYGYTF. CDR3 bases: TGTGCCAGCAGCCCGGAAGGGACACGGCTATTCTATGGCTACACCTTC.

The genes are TRBV10-3 and TRBJ2-1; D may be TRBD2 (6 bases). Trimming took 11 bases from V and 2 from J, leaving 19 bases between them. Germline V gives CDR1 ENHRY, CDR2 SYGVKD. The CDR3 has 15 amino acids. CDR3: CAARRETRAYNEQFF. The DNA of the CDR3 is TGTGCCGCCAGACGGGAGACGCGCGCCTACAATGAGCAGTTCTTC.

V is TRBV30 and J is TRBJ2-3, with D possibly matching TRBD1 (5 bases). The CDR3 covers 14 residues. Trimming pared 4 bases from V and 2 bases from J, leaving 13 bases between. In germline, CDR1 is GTSNPN, CDR2 SVGIG (reference sequence). The CDR3 bases are TGTGCCTGGAAGTTTGGGGCTATCACAGATACGCAGTATTTT. This encodes CAWKFGAITDTQYF.

The chain employs TRBV6-5 and TRBJ2-5; TRBD2 agrees at 10 bases. V lost 0 bases to trimming and J lost 5 bases; unmatched junction nucleotides: 3. Looked up from germline, CDR1 is MNHEY and CDR2 is SVGAGI. The CDR3 has 15 amino acids. CDR3 in amino acids: CASSYSSGRMETQYF. The CDR3 DNA reads TGTGCCAGCAGTTACTCTAGCGGGAGGATGGAGACCCAGTACTTC.

This clone has a single count. The chain links TRBV7-3 to TRBJ2-3, with unresolved D. CDR3 size: 15 residues. Per the germline V gene, CDR1 is SGHTA and CDR2 is FQGTGA. V lost 5 bases to trimming and J lost 0 bases, with 12 bases between them. This CDR3 is CASSRFQSSTDTQYF. In DNA, the CDR3 is TGTGCCAGCAGCCGGTTCCAAAGTAGCACAGATACGCAGTATTTT.

V and J are TRBV10-2 and TRBJ2-7; the match to TRBD2 covers 13 bases. With V trimmed by 7 bases and J by 2 bases, 5 bases remained unmatched. The CDR3 spans 15 residues. CDR1 is WSHSY and CDR2 is SAAADI in the germline V gene. Here the CDR3 reads CASTPGTSGTYEQYF. In DNA form, the CDR3 reads TGCGCCAGCACCCCCGGGACTAGCGGGACCTACGAGCAGTACTTC.

This clone was observed a handful of times. The genes are TRBV25-1 and TRBJ1-1; no firm D call. Germline assignment: CDR1 MGHDK and CDR2 SYGVNS. This CDR3 has 12 residues. The V end was cut by 1 base, the J end by 7 bases, with 7 bases between. The CDR3 loop is CASSEFASEAFF. The CDR3 nucleotides read TGTGCCAGCAGTGAATTCGCCAGTGAAGCTTTCTTT. The entire variable domain, with the rest obtained from reference TRBV25-1 and TRBJ1-1, is as follows: EADIYQTPRYLVIGTGKKITLECSQTMGHDKMYWYQQDPGMELHLIHYSYGVNSTEKGDLSSESTVSRIRTEHFPLTLESARPSHTSQYLCASSEFASEAFFGQGTRLTVV.

V gene TRBV28 combines with J gene TRBJ2-3; maybe TRBD2 (5 bases). The germline gives CDR1 MDHEN, CDR2 SYDVKM. V was cut by 5 bases and J by 2 bases, with 17 bases left in between. The CDR3 spans 16 residues. The CDR3 DNA is TGTGCCAGCAGTAGTTTCGGTGAGGGTTACACAGATACGCAGTATTTT. Its protein is CASSSFGEGYTDTQYF.

CDR3 residues: CASSLLGQETQYF. In nucleotides, the CDR3 is TGTGCCAGCAGTTTACTCGGCCAAGAGACCCAGTACTTC. The chain joins TRBV27 to TRBJ2-5; the D is unclear. V was trimmed by 2 bases and J by 1 base, leaving 5 bases between them. The CDR3 totals 13 residues. Looked up from germline, CDR1 is MNHEY and CDR2 is SMNVEV (reference sequence).

V usage is TRBV14 and J usage is TRBJ1-1, with 8 bases that match TRBD1. The CDR3 spans 18 residues. Unmatched junction bases numbered 16, after V lost 2 bases and J lost 5 bases. CDR1 and CDR2 (germline): SGHDN, FVKESK. CDR3 residues: CASSQSSNLRTGMTEAFF. The DNA of the CDR3 is TGTGCCAGCAGCCAATCATCCAACCTTAGGACAGGGATGACTGAAGCTTTCTTT.

The rearrangement joins TRBV6-4 to TRBJ2-7; 13 bases agree with TRBD2. CDR3 length: 19 amino acids. Per germline, CDR1 MRHNA and CDR2 SNTAGT. J was trimmed by 0 bases and V by 5 bases; bases with no gene match: 13. For the CDR3, the DNA is TGTGCCAGCAGTAGACCCGGGACTAGCGGGATGTTAAGCTCCTACGAGCAGTACTTC. Encoded protein: CASSRPGTSGMLSSYEQYF.

The J gene is TRBJ1-5, the V gene TRBV27; 8 bases line up with TRBD1. This CDR3 region has 16 residues. Germline CDR1 reads MNHEY; CDR2 reads SMNVEV (reference sequence). Trimming removed 5 bases from V and 2 bases from J; junction bases left unmatched: 8. The CDR3 loop reads CASSPSTGGGNQPQHF. The CDR3 DNA is TGTGCCAGCAGTCCCTCAACAGGGGGAGGCAATCAGCCCCAGCATTTT.

This clone occurred a few times. The chain employs TRBV5-1 and TRBJ2-3, with D possibly being TRBD2 (6 bases). Germline V gene sequence: CDR1 SGHRS, CDR2 YFSETQ. The germline V and J ends were trimmed by 6 bases and 2 bases, with 19 bases remaining between them. There are 16 residues in the CDR3. The CDR3 bases are TGCGCCAGCATTTCAGGGAGCAGGACTATCACAGATACGCAGTATTTT. It specifies CASISGSRTITDTQYF.

CDR3 sequence (DNA): TGTGCCTTTCAACTAGCGGGAGGACTGTATGAGCAGTTCTTC. Translation: CAFQLAGGLYEQFF. The chain links TRBV30 to TRBJ2-1; 12 bases are shared with TRBD2. CDR1 GTSNPN and CDR2 SVGIG come from the germline V gene (reference sequence). The CDR3 runs 14 residues. V shed 7 bases, J shed 8 bases, and the junction held 9 bases outside the gene matches.

V gene TRBV27 combines with J gene TRBJ2-7; weak D call: TRBD1 (6 bases). The CDR3 sequence is 15 residues long. CDR1 is MNHEY, CDR2 SMNVEV, per germline (reference sequence). The V gene lost 5 bases and the J gene lost 2 bases, with 16 bases spanning the gap. The CDR3 DNA reads as TGTGCCAGCAGTCTAACGGGACACCCAGCCTACGAGCAGTACTTC. Translating it yields CASSLTGHPAYEQYF.

The rearrangement uses TRBV6-1 and TRBJ2-5, with 8 bases identical to TRBD1. The V gene's germline CDR1 is MNHNS and CDR2 SASEGT. CDR3 size: 17 residues. After removal of 3 bases from V and 4 bases from J, the junction contained 13 bases not matched to a gene. The CDR3 region has the DNA TGTGCCAGCAGTGATGTGGGGCGCAGGGGGCTGTTAGAGACCCAGTACTTC. It specifies CASSDVGRRGLLETQYF.

This chain joins TRBV6-6 and TRBJ1-3; a possible D gene is TRBD1 (5 bases). Germline V lookup: CDR1 MNHNY, CDR2 SVGAGI (reference sequence). V lost 8 bases and J lost 0, with 14 bases in between. The CDR3 length is 15 residues. CDR3 sequence: CASGLPTGSGNTIYF. In DNA form, the CDR3 reads TGTGCCAGCGGGTTACCAACAGGCTCTGGAAACACCATATATTTT.

The chain has TRBV4-2 and TRBJ2-7; 10 bases align to TRBD2. Germline CDR1 and CDR2: LGHNA and YNFKEQ. The CDR3 totals 15 residues. The junction had 4 bases not matched to a gene; V was cut back by 4 bases and J by 1 base. Here the CDR3 reads CASSPGLAPSYEQYF. CDR3 sequence (DNA): TGTGCCAGCAGCCCGGGACTAGCGCCTTCCTACGAGCAGTACTTC.

The chain recombines TRBV6-5 with TRBJ1-3, with D possibly TRBD1 on 5 matching bases. CDR3 length: 15 residues. Trimming cost V 0 bases and J 2 bases, with 8 bases left between them. Germline-derived CDR1 and CDR2 are MNHEY and SVGAGI. DNA for the CDR3: TGTGCCAGCAGTTACTCGGGGACTGCTGGAAACACCATATATTTT. Amino acids: CASSYSGTAGNTIYF.

This chain joins TRBV12-1 and TRBJ1-1; the table's D call, TRBD1, has no DNA check behind it. TRBV12-1 is a listed pseudogene. The CDR3 sequence is 14 residues long. Written as DNA, the CDR3 is TGTGCCAGCAGCCGGGACACACAGAACACTGAAGCTTTCTTT. This translates into CASSRDTQNTEAFF.

The chain has TRBV5-1 and TRBJ2-3, with 7 nucleotides matching TRBD2. Germline CDR1 SGHRS, CDR2 YFSETQ. Trimming removed 4 bases from V and 3 bases from J; junction bases left unmatched: 14. The CDR3 has 17 residues. DNA for the CDR3: TGCGCCAGCAGCCTCCTCCCAGGCGGGAGATTAACAGATACGCAGTATTTT. Protein product: CASSLLPGGRLTDTQYF.

The rearrangement joins TRBV6-1 to TRBJ1-5; no clear D gene. This CDR3 has 11 residues. Germline loops: CDR1 MNHNS, CDR2 SASEGT. V dropped 4 bases and J dropped 6 bases, with 4 bases sitting between them. The CDR3, as DNA: TGTGCCAGCAGTGCCTTTCAGCCCCAGCATTTT. This gives the protein CASSAFQPQHF.

CDR3 nucleotide sequence: TGTGCCAGCAGTGTGCCACAGGGGCACTCTGGAAACACCATATATTTT. This encodes CASSVPQGHSGNTIYF. This rearrangement joins TRBV28 to TRBJ1-3; 7 nucleotides line up with TRBD1. Trimming took 5 bases from V and 0 from J; bases not matched to a gene: 7. The germline CDR1 and CDR2 sequences are MDHEN and SYDVKM. The CDR3 length is 16 residues.